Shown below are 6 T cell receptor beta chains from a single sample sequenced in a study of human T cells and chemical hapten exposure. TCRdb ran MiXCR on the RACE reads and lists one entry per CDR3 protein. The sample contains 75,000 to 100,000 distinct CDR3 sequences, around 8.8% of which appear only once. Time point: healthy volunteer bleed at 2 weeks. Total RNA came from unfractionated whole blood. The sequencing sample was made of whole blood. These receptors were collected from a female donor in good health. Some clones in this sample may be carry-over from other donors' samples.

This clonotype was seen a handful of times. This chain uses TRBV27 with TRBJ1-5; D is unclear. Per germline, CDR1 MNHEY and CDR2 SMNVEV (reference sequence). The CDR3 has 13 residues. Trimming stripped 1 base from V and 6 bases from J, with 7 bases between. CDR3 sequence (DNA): TGTGCCAGCAGTTTATTTGCGCGTCAGCCCCAGCATTTT. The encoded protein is CASSLFARQPQHF.

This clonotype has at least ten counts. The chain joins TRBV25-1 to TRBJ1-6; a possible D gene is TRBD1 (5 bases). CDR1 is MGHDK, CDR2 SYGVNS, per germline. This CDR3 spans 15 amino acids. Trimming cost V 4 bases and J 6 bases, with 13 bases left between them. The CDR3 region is CASSARDGPNSPLHF. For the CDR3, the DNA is TGTGCCAGCAGTGCCCGGGACGGACCTAATTCACCCCTCCACTTT.

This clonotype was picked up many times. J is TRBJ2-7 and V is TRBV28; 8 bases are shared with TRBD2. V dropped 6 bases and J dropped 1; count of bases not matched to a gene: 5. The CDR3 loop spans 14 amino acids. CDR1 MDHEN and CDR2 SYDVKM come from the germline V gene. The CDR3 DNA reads TGTGCCAGCAGCTCCCTAGCGGGTTCCTACGAGCAGTACTTC. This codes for CASSSLAGSYEQYF.

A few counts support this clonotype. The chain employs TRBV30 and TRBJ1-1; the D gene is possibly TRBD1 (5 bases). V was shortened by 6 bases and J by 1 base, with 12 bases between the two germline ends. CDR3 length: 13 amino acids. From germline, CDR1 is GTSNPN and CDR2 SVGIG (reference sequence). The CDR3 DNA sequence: TGTGCCTGTAGTCGGGGCCAGAACACTGAAGCTTTCTTT. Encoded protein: CACSRGQNTEAFF.

The CDR3 region is CASSLGQGVPDTQYF. CDR3 nucleotides: TGTGCCAGCAGCCTGGGACAGGGGGTTCCAGATACGCAGTATTTT. The chain employs TRBV7-9 and TRBJ2-3, with 11 bases lining up with TRBD1. This CDR3 has 15 amino acids. The junction had 5 bases not matched to a gene; V was cut back by 5 bases and J by 4 bases. Germline assignment: CDR1 SEHNR and CDR2 FQNEAQ (reference sequence).

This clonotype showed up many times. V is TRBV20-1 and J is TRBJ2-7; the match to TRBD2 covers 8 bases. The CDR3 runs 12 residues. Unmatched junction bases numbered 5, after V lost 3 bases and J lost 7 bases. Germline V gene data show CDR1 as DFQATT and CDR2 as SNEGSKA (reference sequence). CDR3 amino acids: CSASAGRGEQYF. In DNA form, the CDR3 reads TGCAGTGCTAGCGCCGGGAGGGGTGAGCAGTACTTC.